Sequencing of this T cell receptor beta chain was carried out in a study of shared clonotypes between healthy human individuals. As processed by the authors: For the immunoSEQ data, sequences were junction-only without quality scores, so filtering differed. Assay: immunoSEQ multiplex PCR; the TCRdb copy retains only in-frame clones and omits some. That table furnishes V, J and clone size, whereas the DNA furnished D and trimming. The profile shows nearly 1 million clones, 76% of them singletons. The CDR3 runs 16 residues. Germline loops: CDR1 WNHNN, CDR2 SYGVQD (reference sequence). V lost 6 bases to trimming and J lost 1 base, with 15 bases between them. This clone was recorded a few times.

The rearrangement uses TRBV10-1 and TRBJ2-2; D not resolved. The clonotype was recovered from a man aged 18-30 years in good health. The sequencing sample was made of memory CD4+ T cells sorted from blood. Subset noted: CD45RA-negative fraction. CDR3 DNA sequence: TGCGCCAGCAGCCAAACACTGCCTGTGAACACCGGGGAGCTGTTTTTT. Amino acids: CASSQTLPVNTGELFF.